This entry describes one T cell receptor beta chain. Its antigen remains unidentified. The CDR3 runs 13 residues. Germline V lookup: CDR1 SGHRS, CDR2 YFSETQ. V was shortened by 4 bases and J by 10 bases, with 14 bases between the two germline ends. Unique molecular identifiers featured in how the TCRbeta library was prepared. MiXCR, applied by TCRdb to the PCR reads, yields one record per CDR3 protein. The sample lists some 300,000 distinct CDR3 sequences, 9.5% to 13% seen once, with around 7.5% in the top ten. These data originate in a study of T-cell reconstitution after alpha-beta-depleted transplantation in children. The study, taken as a whole, reports: There were reportedly several hundred expanded graft clones from which alpha-beta T cells came about two months after transplant. Recipient T cells and thymic progenitors that survived were the source of the high TCRbeta diversity seen at day 60 in some patients. T-cell numbers and diversity one year post-transplant derived largely from freshly generated T cells.

The TCR sequence derives from a boy in the first two years of life with acute myeloid leukemia, due to receive a stem cell transplant. The sample in question was PBMCs, obtained before TCRalphabeta/CD19-depleted stem cell transplant. J is TRBJ2-2 and V is TRBV5-1; TRBD2 is a possible D gene (5 bases). The chain's CDR3 is CASSPSSVEELFF. The CDR3, as DNA: TGCGCCAGCAGCCCGAGTAGCGTAGAGGAGCTGTTTTTT. Full variable domain (outside the CDR3, taken from reference TRBV5-1 and TRBJ2-2): KAGVTQTPRYLIKTRGQQVTLSCSPISGHRSVSWYQQTPGQGLQFLFEYFSETQRNKGNFPGRFSGRQFSNSRSEMNVSTLELGDSALYLCASSPSSVEELFFGEGSRLTVL.